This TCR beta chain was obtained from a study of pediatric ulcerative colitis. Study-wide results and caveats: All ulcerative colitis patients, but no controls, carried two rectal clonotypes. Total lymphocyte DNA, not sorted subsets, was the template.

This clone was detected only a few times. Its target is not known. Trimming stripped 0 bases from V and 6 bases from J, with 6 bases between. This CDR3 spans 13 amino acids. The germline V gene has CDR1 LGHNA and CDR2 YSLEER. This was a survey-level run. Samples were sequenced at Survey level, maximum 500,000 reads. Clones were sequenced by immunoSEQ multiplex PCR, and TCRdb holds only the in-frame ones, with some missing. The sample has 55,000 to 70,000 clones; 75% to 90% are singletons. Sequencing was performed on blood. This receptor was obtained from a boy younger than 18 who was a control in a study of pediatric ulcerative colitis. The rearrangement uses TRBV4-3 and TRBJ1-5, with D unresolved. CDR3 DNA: TGCGCCAGCAGCCAAGATGGCCTTCAGCCCCAGCATTTT. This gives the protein CASSQDGLQPQHF.